The clone carrying this T cell receptor (beta chain) was seen more than once but under ten times. The CDR3 runs 15 residues. V was trimmed by 1 base and J by 10 bases, leaving 14 bases between them. The germline gives CDR1 SGHTA, CDR2 FQGNSA. This record belongs to a study of CD8+ T cells in alopecia areata. Treatment defined: oral pan-JAK inhibitor, 5-10 mg twice daily. cDNA reverse transcribed from extracted RNA served as the sequencing template. Using immunoSEQ multiplex PCR, the repertoire was profiled, and TCRdb retains in-frame clones only, with some absent. The table shows approximately 300,000 clones, with 55% to 70% occurring only once.

This sequence joins TRBV7-2 and TRBJ1-6, with a possible D match to TRBD1 (5 bases). Specimen: CD4+ T cells sorted from blood, collected at week 24, from a patient treated with tofacitinib. The TCR originated in a human donor with alopecia areata. The CDR3 loop is CASSLGEGRGSPLHF. The DNA for the CDR3 is TGTGCCAGCAGCTTAGGGGAGGGGCGCGGATCACCCCTCCACTTT.